This T cell receptor beta chain was identified in a study of cytomegalovirus exposure and HLA in healthy donors. Germline V CDR1 and CDR2: GTSNPN, SVGIG (reference sequence). Trimming took off 0 bases at V and 2 bases at J, with 5 bases between the two ends. This CDR3 has 13 amino acids. Concerning this clone itself: The identical CDR3 is also encoded by other nucleotide sequences in the sample.

Here immunoSEQ multiplex PCR was the method, and the copy in TCRdb shows in-frame clones only, minus some. Among 200,000 to 250,000 clones, about nine tenths were seen once, and the ten largest hold approximately 2%. Sequencing used PBMCs. This chain uses TRBV30 with TRBJ1-5, with TRBD1 as a possible D gene (5 bases). This TCR was recovered from a woman aged 18-29 years in good health and CMV-seropositive. CDR3 amino acids: CAWSVQGNQPQHF. The DNA for the CDR3 is TGTGCCTGGAGTGTACAGGGCAATCAGCCCCAGCATTTT.